Below are 16 T cell receptor beta chains sequenced from a single sample in a study of glioma-infiltrating T cells. Using RNA template, CDR3s of TCR alpha and beta were amplified with iRepertoire arm-PCR. TCRdb itself ran the multiplex PCR reads through MiXCR, one entry per CDR3 protein. Among tens of thousands of distinct CDR3 sequences listed, about 40% were seen once. The sample was glioma tissue, nonneoplastic brain tissue, or PBMCs (not recorded which). The origin of the receptors is a human donor with low-grade glioma or glioblastoma, undergoing nonglioma brain surgery, or in good health (not recorded which).

The J gene is TRBJ1-4, the V gene TRBV6-6; D may be TRBD1 (6 bases). Germline V gives CDR1 MNHNY, CDR2 SVGAGI (reference sequence). V dropped 0 bases and J dropped 10 bases, with 9 bases sitting between them. This CDR3 has 13 residues. The CDR3 protein is CASSYSEGGKLFF. The CDR3 nucleotides read TGTGCCAGCAGTTACTCGGAGGGGGGAAAACTGTTTTTT.

This rearrangement joins TRBV28 to TRBJ2-5; 12 bases align to TRBD1. The CDR3 contains 14 residues. CDR1 is MDHEN, CDR2 SYDVKM, per germline. J was trimmed by 5 bases and V by 8 bases; bases with no gene match: 6. CDR3 coding DNA: TGTGCCAGCCGCGGGACAGGGGGCGAGGAGACCCAGTACTTC. Residues: CASRGTGGEETQYF.

In its sample, this clonotype was seen many times. The gene calls are TRBV19 and TRBJ2-7, with TRBD1 matching 7 bases. CDR1 and CDR2 (germline): LNHDA, SQIVND (reference sequence). The length of the CDR3 is 16 residues. J gave up 2 bases and V 4 bases, and 11 bases lay outside the gene matches. CDR3 residues: CASSTRALGQTYEQYF. Written as DNA, the CDR3 is TGTGCCAGTAGTACACGAGCCCTGGGACAGACCTACGAGCAGTACTTC.

Regarding this clonotype: This may come from a read error, since a much larger clone is one base off. The rearrangement joins TRBV29-1 to TRBJ2-7, with 9 positions matching TRBD2. This CDR3 spans 16 amino acids. The trim removed 7 bases at V and 7 bases at J, leaving 20 bases unmatched. CDR1 and CDR2 (germline): SQVTM, ANQGSEA. The CDR3 is CSAKIPLAGRYNEQYF. The CDR3 nucleotides read TGCAGCGCAAAGATACCACTAGCGGGCCGCTACAATGAGCAGTACTTC.

In regard to this clonotype: At one boundary the junction diverges from the germline segment, which might be a read error. The rearrangement joins TRBV28 to TRBJ2-1, with 10 bases fitting TRBD2. The CDR3 extends over 15 amino acids. Germline loops: CDR1 MDHEN, CDR2 SYDVKM. The CDR3 region has the DNA TGTGCCAGTATACTAGCGGGGTGTAGAAACAATGAGCAGTTATTC. This codes for CASILAGCRNNEQLF.

The CDR3 sequence: CASSLVLGVREQYF. CDR3 bases: TGTGCCAGCAGTTTAGTCCTGGGAGTGCGGGAGCAGTACTTC. The chain carries TRBV12-3 or TRBV12-4 and TRBJ2-7; D may be TRBD2 (5 bases). The CDR3 length is 14 residues. Trimming stripped 1 base from V and 7 bases from J, with 14 bases between.

This clonotype appeared many times. The rearrangement links TRBV2 to TRBJ2-3, with D perhaps matching TRBD2 (6 bases). The CDR3 consists of 15 residues. V dropped 6 bases and J dropped 0 bases, with 13 bases sitting between them. Per the germline V gene, CDR1 is SNHLY and CDR2 is FYNNEI. The CDR3: CASRGDSWSTDTQYF. The CDR3 region has the DNA TGTGCCAGCAGGGGGGACTCCTGGAGCACAGATACGCAGTATTTT.

The V and J genes are TRBV20-1 and TRBJ2-1; D is unresolved. Germline CDR1 is DFQATT and CDR2 is SNEGSKA (reference sequence). This CDR3 spans 11 amino acids. Between the trimmed V and J ends, which lost 3 bases and 10 bases, there was a span of 10 bases. The CDR3, as DNA: TGCAGTGCTAGTTTGGCCCAGGAGCAGTTCTTC. Translation gives CSASLAQEQFF.

V is TRBV28 and J is TRBJ2-7, with 11 bases that match TRBD1. Germline lookup yields CDR1 MDHEN and CDR2 SYDVKM. The CDR3 extends over 14 amino acids. The junction had 5 bases not matched to a gene; V was cut back by 5 bases and J by 5 bases. CDR3 DNA: TGTGCCAGCAGTGGGGACAGGGGGTCCGACGAGCAGTACTTC. Protein product: CASSGDRGSDEQYF.

In its sample, this clonotype was seen many times. The rearrangement uses TRBV6-2 or TRBV6-3 and TRBJ2-5; D perhaps matches TRBD2 (6 bases). V was pared by 0 bases and J by 4 bases, with 12 bases between. From germline, CDR1 is MNHEY and CDR2 SVGEGT. This CDR3 is built from 15 residues. The CDR3: CASSYSGGIGETQYF. The CDR3 DNA follows: TGTGCCAGCAGTTACTCGGGGGGTATTGGAGAGACCCAGTACTTC.

This clonotype has ten or more counts. The V gene is TRBV6-1, the J gene TRBJ2-1, with D possibly matching TRBD2 (5 bases). This CDR3 is built from 14 residues. CDR1 and CDR2 (germline): MNHNS, SASEGT. The V and J ends lost 7 bases and 8 bases respectively, with 18 bases between them. The CDR3 sequence: CASTGLGKRDEQFF. The CDR3, as DNA: TGTGCCAGCACAGGACTGGGAAAAAGGGATGAGCAGTTCTTC.

Comments on this clonotype: A much larger clone lies one base from this, so it may be a read error. The chain joins TRBV18 to TRBJ2-5; no definite D call. Germline V gene data show CDR1 as KGHSH and CDR2 as LQKENI. The CDR3 consists of 17 residues. The CDR3 reads CASPPLFWRTAEETQYF. CDR3 nucleotide sequence: TGTGCCAGCCCACCCCTCTTTTGGCGAACGGCGGAAGAGACCCAGTACTTC.

This clonotype occurred many times. The chain links TRBV7-3 to TRBJ2-3, with D perhaps assigned TRBD1 or TRBD2 (6 bases each). The V end was cut by 4 bases, the J end by 5 bases, with 13 bases between. The CDR3 extends over 14 amino acids. Germline-derived CDR1 and CDR2 are SGHTA and FQGTGA. The CDR3 sequence is CASSSLGGGDTQYF. The CDR3 nucleotides read TGTGCCAGCAGCTCCCTCGGAGGGGGAGATACGCAGTATTTT.

As concerns this clonotype: Relative to the germline gene, one junction end is altered; a read error may explain this. The rearrangement uses TRBV6-1 and TRBJ2-2, with TRBD2 as a possible D gene (5 bases). The CDR3 covers 13 residues. Germline V CDR1 and CDR2: MNHNS, SASEGT. The CDR3 sequence: CASSLDPSGEPFF. CDR3 in DNA: TGTGCCAGCAGCTTAGACCCTTCCGGGGAGCCGTTTTTT.

This clonotype was detected many times. The chain recombines TRBV20-1 with TRBJ2-4, with 11 bases fitting TRBD1. From germline, CDR1 is DFQATT and CDR2 SNEGSKA (reference sequence). This CDR3 has 13 amino acids. V gave up 6 bases and J gave up 6 bases; unmatched junction bases: 4. CDR3 in amino acids: CSAAGTGGNIQYF. DNA for the CDR3: TGCAGTGCCGCGGGGACAGGGGGAAACATTCAGTACTTC.

The chain couples TRBV29-1 to TRBJ1-1; D unresolved. Per the germline V gene, CDR1 is SQVTM and CDR2 is ANQGSEA. This CDR3 spans 12 amino acids. The CDR3, as DNA: TGCAGAGCTGGGAGCCCGCCAACTGAAGCTTTCTTT. It codes for CRAGSPPTEAFF.